The 22 T cell receptor beta chains below all came from one sample that was sequenced in a study of control samples from healthy donors and cancer patients (dated by TCRdb to 2018 to 2021). Preparation of the library involved the immunoSEQ multiplex PCR assay. TCRdb mirrors the immuneACCESS table, restricted to in-frame sequences. Some clones are absent from its copies; in checked studies, under half trace to an unresolved V gene, and the reason for the others is unknown. Present in this sample are around 84,000 clones, around 92% of which were seen just once. The ten largest clonotypes hold 15% to 19% of the sample. The sequencing sample was made of blood. The receptors originated from a man aged 25 to 40 in good health.

The CDR3 here is CASSQGSRRQPQHF. The CDR3 region has the DNA TGTGCCAGCAGCCAAGGGAGCAGACGGCAGCCCCAGCATTTT. The genes are TRBV3-1 (or the pseudogene TRBV3-2) and TRBJ1-5; D uncertain. V gave up 1 base and J gave up 7 bases, with 11 bases separating them. CDR3 length: 14 residues. Germline V gene data show CDR1 as LGHDT and CDR2 as YNNKEL (reference sequence).

This clone was observed a few times. The V and J genes are TRBV30 and TRBJ2-2; 8 bases line up with TRBD1. V gave up 3 bases and J gave up 9 bases; unmatched junction bases: 3. In germline, CDR1 is GTSNPN, CDR2 SVGIG (reference sequence). This CDR3 region has 12 residues. The CDR3 region is CAWRDRARELFF. CDR3 coding DNA: TGTGCCTGGAGGGACAGGGCCCGGGAGCTGTTTTTT.

The gene calls are TRBV27 and TRBJ1-5; tentative D call: TRBD1 (5 bases). The ends were cut back, 2 bases at V and 6 bases at J, with 8 bases in the middle. Per germline, CDR1 MNHEY and CDR2 SMNVEV (reference sequence). The CDR3 is made up of 13 amino acids. The CDR3 DNA reads as TGTGCCAGCAGTTTAGGGGGGGGTCAGCCCCAGCATTTT. Translating it yields CASSLGGGQPQHF.

V gene TRBV20-1 combines with J gene TRBJ1-1; D gene ambiguous. Trimming took 3 bases from V and 1 from J, leaving 6 bases between them. Germline V gives CDR1 DFQATT, CDR2 SNEGSKA (reference sequence). The CDR3 extends over 12 amino acids. The CDR3 loop reads CSASRKNTEAFF. CDR3 sequence (DNA): TGCAGTGCTAGTAGGAAGAACACTGAAGCTTTCTTT.

The rearrangement uses TRBV7-9 and TRBJ2-7; D remains ambiguous. The CDR3 runs to 13 residues. Trimming left V 6 bases short and J 0 bases short, with 9 bases between. CDR1 is SEHNR and CDR2 is FQNEAQ in the germline V gene (reference sequence). The CDR3 loop reads CASRPRTSYEQYF. The DNA for the CDR3 is TGTGCCAGCAGGCCTAGGACCTCCTACGAGCAGTACTTC. Complete variable domain (other parts from reference TRBV7-9 and TRBJ2-7): DTGVSQNPRHKITKRGQNVTFRCDPISEHNRLYWYRQTLGQGPEFLTYFQNEAQLEKSRLLSDRFSAERPKGSFSTLEIQRTEQGDSAMYLCASRPRTSYEQYFGPGTRLTVT.

V is TRBV4-1 and J is TRBJ2-2; tentatively, D is TRBD2 (7 bases). V was clipped by 2 bases and J by 6 bases, with 22 bases between them. Germline V gene data show CDR1 as MGHRA and CDR2 as YSYEKL. The CDR3 extends over 18 amino acids. In nucleotides, the CDR3 is TGCGCCAGCAGCCAACCCTCCCTGGAGGGGGGGCGACCCGGGGAGCTGTTTTTT. It codes for CASSQPSLEGGRPGELFF.

This clone came up a few times. CDR3 DNA: TGTGCCACCAGTGATCTAGACTCAAGGCCTGCCGGGGAGCTGTTTTTT. It yields the protein CATSDLDSRPAGELFF. The V call is TRBV24-1, the J call TRBJ2-2, with D hard to call. CDR1 and CDR2 from the germline V gene are KGHDR and SFDVKD. The ends were cut back, 3 bases at V and 6 bases at J, with 16 bases in the middle. The length of the CDR3 is 16 residues.

The chain couples TRBV12-5 to TRBJ2-1; D remains ambiguous. Between the trimmed V and J ends, which lost 1 base and 0 bases, there was a span of 10 bases. Germline lookup yields CDR1 LGHNT and CDR2 FRNRAP. CDR3 length: 16 residues. CDR3 amino acids: CASGLGRLTSYNEQFF. In DNA form, the CDR3 reads TGTGCTAGTGGTTTGGGTAGACTTACCTCCTACAATGAGCAGTTCTTC.

The chain employs TRBV30 and TRBJ1-5; TRBD1 aligns across 7 bases. Germline CDR1 is GTSNPN and CDR2 is SVGIG (reference sequence). The CDR3 totals 15 residues. Germline trimming cut 7 bases from V and 5 bases from J; bases unmatched to any gene: 14. The CDR3: CAYTTGILFDQPQHF. CDR3 in DNA: TGTGCCTACACGACAGGGATTCTATTCGATCAGCCCCAGCATTTT.

The CDR3 spells CASSPGLADTTNTGELFF. CDR3 nucleotides: TGTGCCAGCTCACCGGGACTAGCGGATACTACGAACACCGGGGAGCTGTTTTTT. The rearrangement joins TRBV18 to TRBJ2-2, with 11 bases that match TRBD2. Per germline, CDR1 KGHSH and CDR2 LQKENI. The CDR3 runs to 18 residues. With V trimmed by 3 bases and J by 0 bases, 6 bases remained unmatched.

This chain connects TRBV10-3 to TRBJ2-3, with D tentatively TRBD1 (5 bases). This CDR3 region has 18 residues. Between the trimmed V and J ends, which lost 8 bases and 2 bases, there was a span of 26 bases. CDR1 is ENHRY, CDR2 SYGVKD, per germline. The CDR3 region is CAIETTYTGAPFTDTQYF. The CDR3 region has the DNA TGTGCCATCGAGACGACATATACAGGCGCCCCTTTCACAGATACGCAGTATTTT.

Here the CDR3 reads CASSTSTNTEAFF. CDR3 nucleotide sequence: TGTGCCAGTAGTACTAGCACTAACACTGAAGCTTTCTTT. The chain joins TRBV19 to TRBJ1-1; D unresolved. Germline loops: CDR1 LNHDA, CDR2 SQIVND (reference sequence). V gave up 4 bases and J gave up 2 bases, with 8 bases separating them. The CDR3 runs 13 residues.

The chain joins TRBV4-1 to TRBJ2-1, with 9 bases aligning to TRBD1. V lost 4 bases and J lost 6; bases outside the gene matches: 7. The CDR3 length is 15 residues. Germline loops: CDR1 MGHRA, CDR2 YSYEKL. The CDR3 region is CASSPGQGNFNEQFF. The CDR3 bases are TGCGCCAGCAGCCCCGGACAGGGGAATTTCAATGAGCAGTTCTTC.

This rearrangement joins TRBV5-5 to TRBJ1-6; 7 nucleotides match TRBD1. V dropped 4 bases and J dropped 6; count of bases not matched to a gene: 4. The CDR3 is made up of 14 amino acids. Looked up from germline, CDR1 is SGHKS and CDR2 is YYEKEE (reference sequence). In DNA, the CDR3 is TGTGCCAGCAGCCCTGACAGGGCTAATTCACCCCTCCACTTT. It codes for CASSPDRANSPLHF.

This chain connects TRBV6-5 to TRBJ2-2; 8 nucleotides line up with TRBD1. Germline assignment: CDR1 MNHEY and CDR2 SVGAGI. V shed 4 bases, J shed 6 bases, and the junction held 7 bases outside the gene matches. The CDR3 sequence is 15 residues long. The chain's CDR3 is CASSSDRDFSGELFF. In nucleotides, the CDR3 is TGTGCCAGCAGTTCGGACAGGGATTTTTCCGGGGAGCTGTTTTTT.

The J gene is TRBJ2-5, the V gene TRBV5-1, with TRBD2 matching over 11 bases. Germline CDR1 SGHRS, CDR2 YFSETQ. This CDR3 has 15 residues. V dropped 4 bases and J dropped 1; count of bases not matched to a gene: 3. In DNA, the CDR3 is TGCGCCAGCAGCCGGACTAGCGGGCTCCAAGAGACCCAGTACTTC. Protein: CASSRTSGLQETQYF. Drawing the rest from reference TRBV5-1 and TRBJ2-5, the complete variable domain is KAGVTQTPRYLIKTRGQQVTLSCSPISGHRSVSWYQQTPGQGLQFLFEYFSETQRNKGNFPGRFSGRQFSNSRSEMNVSTLELGDSALYLCASSRTSGLQETQYFGPGTRLLVL.

The genes are TRBV11-2 and TRBJ1-6; no reliable D call. Germline CDR1 reads SGHAT; CDR2 reads FQNNGV. The CDR3 is made up of 14 amino acids. The germline V and J ends were trimmed by 1 base and 7 bases, with 8 bases remaining between them. The CDR3 is CASSLGLENSPLHF. In DNA, the CDR3 is TGTGCCAGCAGCTTAGGGCTCGAGAATTCACCCCTCCACTTT.

The V gene is TRBV7-6, the J gene TRBJ1-6; D is unclear. V lost 1 base and J 2 bases, leaving 9 bases between the germline ends. Per the germline V gene, CDR1 is SGHVS and CDR2 is FNYEAQ. The CDR3 length is 16 residues. The CDR3 DNA reads TGTGCCAGCAGCTTAGGACATTCCACCTATAATTCACCCCTCCACTTT. Amino acids: CASSLGHSTYNSPLHF.

This chain links TRBV11-2 with TRBJ1-3; a weak D match, TRBD1 (6 bases). The CDR3 loop spans 18 amino acids. Per germline, CDR1 SGHAT and CDR2 FQNNGV. Between the trimmed V and J ends, which lost 1 base and 4 bases, there was a span of 20 bases. CDR3 protein: CASSLGRGGRSEGNTIYF. The CDR3 DNA reads TGTGCCAGCAGCTTAGGTCGGGGGGGGCGTTCGGAAGGAAACACCATATATTTT.

The chain employs TRBV28 and TRBJ2-7; 9 bases line up with TRBD1. Germline CDR1 and CDR2: MDHEN and SYDVKM. With 7 bases clipped from V and 3 bases from J, the junction kept 4 bases outside the gene matches. This CDR3 region has 13 residues. For the CDR3, the DNA is TGTGCCAGCAAACCGGGACAGGGCTACGAGCAGTACTTC. Amino acids: CASKPGQGYEQYF.

The V call is TRBV3-1 (or the pseudogene TRBV3-2), the J call TRBJ1-1; maybe TRBD1 (6 bases). This CDR3 has 14 amino acids. Deletions cut 3 bases from V and 2 bases from J, with 10 bases between. Germline values: CDR1 LGHDT, CDR2 YNNKEL (reference sequence). This CDR3 is CASSQMDRNTEAFF. In DNA, the CDR3 is TGTGCCAGCAGCCAGATGGACAGAAACACTGAAGCTTTCTTT.

A word on this clone: Other nucleotide sequences in the sample specify the same CDR3. V is TRBV3-1 (or the pseudogene TRBV3-2) and J is TRBJ1-3; D not certain. The V and J ends lost 1 base and 8 bases respectively, with 12 bases between them. The CDR3 is 14 residues long. Germline V lookup: CDR1 LGHDT, CDR2 YNNKEL (reference sequence). The CDR3 DNA sequence: TGTGCCAGCAGCCAAGTGCCGGTTATGGACACCATATATTTT. Translation gives CASSQVPVMDTIYF.